Listed here are 13 T cell receptor beta chains from one sample, sequenced in a study of blood T cells in healthy people across ages. For the second PCR, which ran for about 7 to 11 cycles, a sample-barcoded 5' primer and a J-beta primer mix were used. In TCRdb, the 5' RACE reads were re-called with MiXCR into one record per CDR3 protein. Among some 730,000 distinct CDR3 sequences listed, 22% were seen once. Source material: blood. Receptors originate from a man aged 65 to 79 in good health.

This chain uses TRBV24-1 with TRBJ1-2, with a possible D match to TRBD1 (6 bases). This CDR3 is built from 15 residues. The V end was cut by 4 bases, the J end by 4 bases, with 15 bases between. The germline CDR1 and CDR2 sequences are KGHDR and SFDVKD. The CDR3: CATSDPGLGAYGYTF. The CDR3, as DNA: TGTGCCACCAGTGACCCCGGACTGGGGGCCTATGGCTACACCTTC.

This clonotype was observed at least ten times. The chain employs TRBV29-1 and TRBJ1-1; D unresolved. This CDR3 spans 11 amino acids. Trimming removed 2 bases from V and 6 bases from J, with 7 bases in between. Germline V CDR1 and CDR2: SQVTM, ANQGSEA. The CDR3 region is CSVETSPEAFF. The CDR3 DNA follows: TGCAGCGTTGAAACTAGCCCTGAAGCTTTCTTT.

The chain has TRBV6-2 or TRBV6-3 and TRBJ1-3; D is undetermined. Trimming left V 7 bases short and J 3 bases short, with 10 bases between. Germline V gene sequence: CDR1 MNHEY, CDR2 SVGEGT. This CDR3 comprises 13 residues. CDR3 protein: CASTGGLGNTIYF. As DNA, the CDR3 is TGTGCCAGCACCGGAGGGCTTGGAAACACCATATATTTT.

The chain combines TRBV2 with TRBJ2-4, with TRBD2 as a possible D gene (5 bases). This CDR3 is 15 amino acids long. Germline V gives CDR1 SNHLY, CDR2 FYNNEI. V lost 1 base, J lost 3 bases, and 10 bases lay in between. CDR3 sequence: CASSEDRGSKNIQYF. In DNA form, the CDR3 reads TGTGCCAGCAGTGAAGATCGGGGAAGCAAAAACATTCAGTACTTC.

The chain couples TRBV7-2 to TRBJ1-6; no clear D gene. Deletions cut 2 bases from V and 10 bases from J, with 9 bases between. Germline assignment: CDR1 SGHTA and CDR2 FQGNSA. This CDR3 comprises 13 residues. CDR3 loop: CASSLSHRSPLHF. The CDR3 coding sequence is TGTGCCAGCAGCTTATCTCACAGATCACCCCTCCACTTT.

This clonotype came up a few times. The chain employs TRBV5-1 and TRBJ2-3; D might be TRBD2 (6 bases). V gave up 1 base and J gave up 4 bases, with 19 bases separating them. The germline gives CDR1 SGHRS, CDR2 YFSETQ. The CDR3 has 17 amino acids. CDR3 in amino acids: CASSLTGTQRAADTQYF. The DNA of the CDR3 is TGCGCCAGCAGCTTGACGGGGACGCAGCGGGCGGCAGATACGCAGTATTTT.

This clonotype was observed a handful of times. This chain uses TRBV29-1 with TRBJ2-5, with D possibly called TRBD1 or TRBD2 (5 bases each). The J call may be incorrect, as the DNA end agrees better with TRBJ2-7. Germline CDR1 and CDR2: SQVTM and ANQGSEA. The CDR3 runs 14 residues. This chain's CDR3 is CSVEGVEGSYEQYF. CDR3 bases: TGCAGCGTTGAGGGGGTGGAAGGGTCCTACGAGCAGTACTTC.

This clonotype has a handful of counts. The J gene is TRBJ2-2, the V gene TRBV10-3; tentatively, D is TRBD1 (6 bases). The CDR3 spans 12 residues. V was clipped by 8 bases and J by 5 bases, with 9 bases between them. Germline V gene sequence: CDR1 ENHRY, CDR2 SYGVKD. For the CDR3, the DNA is TGTGCCATCGGCGGACAGACCGGGGAGCTGTTTTTT. This translates into CAIGGQTGELFF.

This clonotype was detected a few times. The chain joins TRBV6-5 to TRBJ1-2; no firm D call. CDR3 size: 12 residues. V was trimmed by 4 bases and J by 4 bases, leaving 7 bases between them. Per the germline V gene, CDR1 is MNHEY and CDR2 is SVGAGI. CDR3 bases: TGTGCCAGCAGTTCAGGATCCTATGGCTACACCTTC. Translated: CASSSGSYGYTF.

The V call is TRBV2, the J call TRBJ1-3; 7 nucleotides line up with TRBD1. The trim removed 9 bases at V and 3 bases at J, leaving 8 bases unmatched. Germline assignment: CDR1 SNHLY and CDR2 FYNNEI. This CDR3 has 14 amino acids. The CDR3 DNA sequence: TGTGCCAGTGTGACAGGGACCCGTGGAAACACCATATATTTT. Protein product: CASVTGTRGNTIYF.

The genes are TRBV12-3 or TRBV12-4 and TRBJ1-4; no firm D call. This CDR3 comprises 14 residues. The V gene lost 5 bases and the J gene lost 7 bases, with 14 bases spanning the gap. The CDR3 loop is CASSPRTRREKLFF. The CDR3 DNA reads TGTGCCAGCAGTCCTAGGACCCGACGTGAAAAACTGTTTTTT.

J is TRBJ2-2 and V is TRBV27; D is ambiguous. Between the trimmed V and J ends, which lost 3 bases and 5 bases, there was a span of 13 bases. From germline, CDR1 is MNHEY and CDR2 SMNVEV (reference sequence). The CDR3 covers 15 residues. The CDR3 region is CASSFVTPRTGELFF. CDR3 nucleotides: TGTGCCAGCAGTTTTGTGACCCCGAGGACCGGGGAGCTGTTTTTT.

The chain couples TRBV12-3 or TRBV12-4 to TRBJ2-3; 7 nucleotides align to TRBD2. CDR3 size: 15 residues. After removal of 5 bases from V and 1 base from J, the junction contained 6 bases not matched to a gene. CDR3 nucleotide sequence: TGTGCCAGCAGTCCCGCGGGACTACGCACAGATACGCAGTATTTT. This sequence encodes CASSPAGLRTDTQYF.